This T cell receptor (beta chain) was captured by sequencing in a study of blood T cell repertoires in COVID-19. At the level of the study: COVID-19 samples collected from the United States, Italy and Spain covered acute and convalescent phases.

In the original analysis: Estimates of nucleated cell counts were drawn from the amplification of reference gene primers. Generated by immunoSEQ multiplex PCR, the TCRdb table keeps only in-frame clones and is missing some. For V, J and clone size, that table is used; D and trimming come from the DNA. The repertoire holds roughly 66,000 clones, with around 82% as singletons. Germline-derived CDR1 and CDR2 are SGHRS and YFSETQ. The CDR3 covers 15 residues. Trimming shortened V by 4 bases and J by 2 bases, and 13 bases separated the two germline ends. This clone was seen at least ten times. The J gene is TRBJ1-5, the V gene TRBV5-1; perhaps TRBD1 as D (5 bases). This sequence was found in a man in his 60s with acute or convalescent COVID-19. The sample comprised peripheral blood. CDR3 sequence reads: CASSRSPGGNQPQHF. Here the CDR3 DNA reads TGCGCCAGCAGCCGTTCCCCGGGGGGCAATCAGCCCCAGCATTTT. Full variable domain (rest looked up from reference TRBV5-1 and TRBJ1-5): KAGVTQTPRYLIKTRGQQVTLSCSPISGHRSVSWYQQTPGQGLQFLFEYFSETQRNKGNFPGRFSGRQFSNSRSEMNVSTLELGDSALYLCASSRSPGGNQPQHFGDGTRLSIL.